The 9 T cell receptor beta chains reported below all come from one sample, sequenced in a study of shared clonotypes between healthy human individuals. Libraries were prepared by immunoSEQ multiplex PCR; TCRdb keeps only in-frame clonotypes and omits some of them. The sample lists just over 2,000,000 clones, roughly 94% seen once, with more than 0.1% in the top ten. The sample comprised naive CD4+ T cells sorted from blood. Subset defined: CD45RA+ positively selected. The receptors were sampled from a young man in good health.

The CDR3 spells CASSPPRGAMSNEKLFF. In nucleotides, the CDR3 is TGTGCCAGCTCACCACCGAGGGGGGCAATGAGTAATGAAAAACTGTTTTTT. The rearrangement uses TRBV18 and TRBJ1-4; D perhaps matches TRBD1 (6 bases). The CDR3 runs 17 residues. V gave up 0 bases and J gave up 4 bases, with 15 bases separating them. CDR1 and CDR2 from the germline V gene are KGHSH and LQKENI. The full variable domain, in which reference TRBV18 and TRBJ1-4 provide the parts outside the CDR3, is NAGVMQNPRHLVRRRGQEARLRCSPMKGHSHVYWYRQLPEEGLKFMVYLQKENIIDESGMPKERFSAEFPKEGPSILRIQQVVRGDSAAYFCASSPPRGAMSNEKLFFGSGTQLSVL.

The J gene is TRBJ1-2, the V gene TRBV5-4, with D unclear. Germline values: CDR1 SGHNT, CDR2 YYREEE (reference sequence). The CDR3 length is 14 residues. Trimming took off 0 bases at V and 1 base at J, with 7 bases between the two ends. CDR3 amino acids: CASSLETDNYGYTF. The CDR3 DNA is TGTGCCAGCAGCTTGGAAACGGATAACTATGGCTACACCTTC.

On this clone itself: Other DNA sequences in this sample translate to the same CDR3. The CDR3 sequence is CASSLIGETQYF. DNA of the CDR3: TGCGCCAGCAGCTTAATAGGAGAGACCCAGTACTTC. V and J are TRBV5-1 and TRBJ2-5; no firm D call. CDR3 size: 12 residues. Germline CDR1 reads SGHRS; CDR2 reads YFSETQ. The ends were cut back, 2 bases at V and 4 bases at J, with 6 bases in the middle.

This clone was picked up one time. V usage is TRBV28 and J usage is TRBJ1-5; D not resolved. V was trimmed by 3 bases and J by 6 bases, leaving 12 bases between them. The CDR3 contains 14 residues. Germline V CDR1 and CDR2: MDHEN, SYDVKM. Here the CDR3 reads CASSLAVVGQPQHF. CDR3 coding DNA: TGTGCCAGCAGTTTGGCAGTTGTGGGTCAGCCCCAGCATTTT.

The chain uses TRBV5-1 and TRBJ2-1; 7 nucleotides agree with TRBD1. The length of the CDR3 is 14 residues. V shed 3 bases, J shed 3 bases, and the junction held 3 bases outside the gene matches. The germline V gene has CDR1 SGHRS and CDR2 YFSETQ. As DNA, the CDR3 is TGCGCCAGCAGCTCCAGGGACAGCTACAATGAGCAGTTCTTC. Its protein product is CASSSRDSYNEQFF.

The chain combines TRBV4-3 with TRBJ1-4; the D gene is possibly TRBD1 (6 bases). V shed 4 bases and J shed 5 bases, with 14 bases lying between them. Germline V lookup: CDR1 LGHNA, CDR2 YSLEER. This CDR3 is 15 amino acids long. The CDR3 here is CASSPFRGENEKLFF. The CDR3 DNA sequence: TGCGCCAGCAGCCCCTTCAGGGGTGAGAATGAAAAACTGTTTTTT.

The V gene is TRBV13, the J gene TRBJ2-7; no clear D. Trimming removed 0 bases from V and 6 bases from J, with 6 bases in between. This CDR3 has 12 amino acids. CDR1 and CDR2 from the germline V gene are PRHDT and FYEKMQ (reference sequence). CDR3 coding DNA: TGTGCCAGCAGCTTAGGGCCATCCGAGCAGTACTTC. It translates to CASSLGPSEQYF.

This clone was detected only once. J is TRBJ1-1 and V is TRBV5-1; 8 bases align to TRBD1. Unmatched junction bases numbered 6, after V lost 1 base and J lost 4 bases. This CDR3 has 15 residues. Germline V gene sequence: CDR1 SGHRS, CDR2 YFSETQ. The CDR3 DNA reads as TGCGCCAGCAGCTTGTTGACAGGGGTGGGCACTGAAGCTTTCTTT. Translation: CASSLLTGVGTEAFF.

The chain employs TRBV9 and TRBJ2-5; 14 bases map to TRBD2. Germline V gives CDR1 SGDLS, CDR2 YYNGEE. Trimming at V came to 0 bases and at J to 2 bases, leaving 6 bases not matched to a gene. This CDR3 region has 18 residues. The CDR3 spells CASSVGGLAGGGQETQYF. The CDR3 DNA is TGTGCCAGCAGCGTAGGCGGACTAGCGGGGGGCGGGCAAGAGACCCAGTACTTC.